A selection of T cell receptor beta chains follows, all from one sample in a study of T cells in Graves' hyperthyroidism and ophthalmopathy. TCRdb independently ran MiXCR on the multiplex PCR reads; one entry per CDR3 protein. Among 700,000 to 850,000 distinct CDR3 sequences listed, approximately 36% were seen once. Sequencing used blood. These receptor sequences come from a woman aged 40-49 years with Graves' hyperthyroidism. Each CDR3 is given with its conserved first and last residue. Each record gives: J gene, clone size, V gene, CDR3 length, D gene, CDR3 protein, CDR3 DNA. D genes are given only for firm matches. The size entry is marked missing in some rows and otherwise reads once, few, many or a size class.

>TRBJ1-2|many|TRBV3-1|13|.
CASSQETAYGYTF
TGTGCCAGCAGCCAAGAAACTGCCTATGGCTACACCTTC
>TRBJ1-1|few|TRBV5-8|14|.
CASSPQGRNTEAFF
TGTGCCAGCAGCCCCCAGGGCAGGAACACTGAAGCTTTCTTT
>TRBJ1-1|.|TRBV7-9|15|.
CASSKGKGRGAEAFF
TGTGCCAGCAGCAAAGGAAAGGGCAGGGGAGCTGAAGCTTTCTTT
>TRBJ2-7|many|TRBV7-9|13|.
CASAPTDGYEQYF
TGTGCCTCTGCTCCAACAGATGGGTACGAGCAGTACTTC
>TRBJ2-7|.|TRBV19|13|TRBD1
CASAAGGRDEQYF
TGTGCCAGTGCGGCAGGGGGCCGCGACGAGCAGTACTTC
>TRBJ2-7|many|TRBV20-1|12|.
CSAGSGTSGQYF
TGCAGTGCTGGCTCGGGGACTTCTGGGCAGTACTTC
>TRBJ1-2|.|TRBV29-1|12|TRBD1
CSVLTGGQGYTF
TGCAGCGTCCTGACAGGGGGCCAAGGCTACACCTTC
>TRBJ2-5|.|TRBV7-8|17|TRBD1
CASSSVGLTGDGETQYF
TGTGCCAGCAGCTCCGTGGGACTGACAGGGGATGGGGAGACCCAGTACTTC
>TRBJ2-7|few|TRBV10-3|14|.
CAISEPGRKYEQYF
TGTGCCATCAGTGAACCGGGACGGAAATACGAGCAGTACTTC
>TRBJ1-1|many|TRBV29-1|15|.
CSAAGGTTPVTEAFF
TGCAGCGCAGCTGGCGGGACAACCCCGGTGACTGAAGCTTTCTTT
>TRBJ2-7|few|TRBV5-8|15|TRBD1
CASSLLGQAHYEQYF
TGTGCCAGCAGCTTGCTGGGACAGGCCCACTACGAGCAGTACTTC
>TRBJ1-2|.|TRBV19|16|TRBD1
CACRGQGAEGDYGYTF
TGTGCCTGCAGGGGACAGGGGGCTGAAGGGGACTATGGCTACACCTTC
>TRBJ1-1|few|TRBV11-3|15|.
CASSLTSQGRTEAFF
TGTGCCAGCAGCTTAACCTCACAGGGTCGGACTGAAGCTTTCTTT
>TRBJ2-2|once|TRBV10-3|16|TRBD1
CAISESPADRDGELFF
TGTGCCATCAGTGAGTCGCCAGCGGACAGGGACGGGGAGCTGTTTTTT
>TRBJ2-7|.|TRBV7-9|14|.
CASSAPGGGYEQYF
TGTGCCAGCAGTGCCCCGGGGGGCGGGTACGAGCAGTACTTC
>TRBJ2-3|once|TRBV7-4|13|.
CASSPSDTDTQYF
TGTGCCAGCAGCCCGAGCGACACAGATACGCAGTATTTT
>TRBJ2-5|many|TRBV7-9|16|.
CASSLGGWDVQETQYF
TGTGCCAGCAGCTTAGGCGGGTGGGATGTCCAAGAGACCCAGTACTTC
>TRBJ2-3|.|TRBV2|13|.
CASRRLVTDTQYF
TGTGCCAGCAGAAGACTTGTCACAGATACGCAGTATTTT
>TRBJ2-7|few|TRBV7-2|12|.
CASSSQGYEQCF
TGTGCCAGCAGCTCCCAGGGTTACGAGCAGTGCTTC
>TRBJ1-1|few|TRBV15|16|.
CATSRGLWEWSTEAFF
TGTGCCACCAGCAGAGGCTTGTGGGAGTGGAGCACTGAAGCTTTCTTT
>TRBJ2-7|few|TRBV6-4|9|.
CAKRGEQYF
TGTGCCAAAAGGGGCGAGCAGTACTTC
>TRBJ2-2|many|TRBV24-1|17|.
CATSDSSFSKNTGELFF
TGTGCCACCAGTGATTCCTCTTTTTCCAAGAACACCGGGGAGCTGTTTTTT
>TRBJ2-3|.|TRBV30|15|TRBD2
CAWSMGGRSTDTQYF
TGTGCCTGGAGTATGGGCGGGAGAAGCACAGATACGCAGTATTTT
>TRBJ1-6|many|TRBV11-2|12|.
CASSLGVQRLHF
TGTGCCAGCAGCTTAGGTGTCCAGCGCCTCCACTTT
>TRBJ2-2|few|TRBV12-3/TRBV12-4|13|.
CASCLLNTGELFF
TGTGCCAGCTGCCTACTGAACACCGGGGAGCTGTTTTTT
>TRBJ2-5|.|TRBV4-2|17|TRBD1
CASSQDGAGGVLETQYF
TGTGCCAGCAGCCAAGACGGCGCAGGGGGCGTCTTGGAGACCCAGTACTTC
>TRBJ1-3|few|TRBV11-2|16|TRBD1
CASSLSGTGFGNTIYF
TGTGCCAGCAGCTTATCTGGGACAGGTTTTGGAAACACCATATATTTT
>TRBJ2-5|few|TRBV28|15|.
CASSGGEAYQETQYF
TGTGCCAGCAGTGGAGGGGAAGCGTACCAAGAGACCCAGTACTTC
>TRBJ1-2|.|TRBV24-1|15|TRBD1
CATSAGTGGVYGYTF
TGTGCCACCAGTGCTGGGACAGGGGGCGTCTATGGCTACACCTTC
>TRBJ2-7|.|TRBV3-1|11|.
CASSQEAGQYF
TGTGCCAGCAGCCAAGAGGCGGGGCAGTACTTC
>TRBJ1-4|.|TRBV2|14|.
CASSGFVQNEKLFF
TGTGCCAGCTCCGGTTTTGTACAAAATGAAAAACTGTTTTTT
>TRBJ2-5|.|TRBV29-1|15|.
CSVEISFRTKQTQYF
TGCAGCGTTGAAATCTCGTTCAGGACCAAGCAGACCCAGTACTTC
>TRBJ1-1|.|TRBV10-2|15|.
CASSYHRTGNTEAFF
TGTGCCAGCAGTTACCATCGGACGGGGAACACTGAAGCTTTCTTT
>TRBJ1-1|many|TRBV7-3|15|.
CASSHSNTGGTEAFF
TGTGCCAGCAGCCATTCAAACACGGGGGGCACTGAAGCTTTCTTT
>TRBJ1-1|.|TRBV6-5|15|TRBD1
CASSEGQGANTEASF
TGTGCCAGCAGCGAAGGACAGGGGGCGAACACTGAAGCTTCCTTT
>TRBJ1-5|.|TRBV7-9|14|TRBD1
CASSPRTGRQPQHF
TGTGCCAGCAGCCCCCGGACAGGGCGTCAGCCCCAGCATTTT
>TRBJ1-5|many|TRBV20-1|15|TRBD1
CSASLEGQGLRAQHF
TGCAGTGCTAGTCTCGAGGGACAGGGGCTTAGGGCCCAGCATTTT
>TRBJ2-5|.|TRBV2|12|TRBD1
CASSEPPGQGLF
TGTGCCAGCAGTGAACCTCCGGGACAGGGTCTCTTC
>TRBJ1-1|.|TRBV5-1|14|.
CASSNPDGNTEAFF
TGCGCCAGCAGCAATCCGGACGGGAACACTGAAGCTTTCTTT
>TRBJ1-4|few|TRBV4-3|15|.
CASSQDQGNNEKLFF
TGCGCCAGCAGCCAAGATCAGGGGAACAATGAAAAGCTGTTTTTT
>TRBJ2-7|many|TRBV7-2|15|TRBD1
CASSLTGGLRNEQYF
TGTGCCAGCAGCTTAACAGGGGGCCTTAGGAACGAGCAGTACTTC
>TRBJ1-1|few|TRBV4-3|16|.
CASSQGFGSYYTEAFF
TGCGCCAGCAGCCAAGGATTCGGCAGTTATTACACTGAAGCTTTCTTT
>TRBJ1-1|few|TRBV12-3/TRBV12-4|13|.
CASTPEGGTEAFF
TGTGCCAGCACCCCCGAGGGTGGGACTGAAGCTTTCTTT
>TRBJ1-6|.|TRBV29-1|13|.
CSVDDGEGSPLHF
TGCAGCGTTGACGACGGGGAAGGTTCACCCCTCCACTTT
>TRBJ2-1|.|TRBV7-9|16|TRBD2
CASSFRTSGRKNEQFF
TGTGCCAGCAGCTTTCGGACTAGCGGGAGAAAGAATGAGCAGTTCTTC
>TRBJ1-6|.|TRBV6-5|15|TRBD1
CASREGQGAWSPLHF
TGTGCCAGCAGGGAGGGACAGGGGGCTTGGTCACCCCTCCACTTT